The clone carrying this T cell receptor beta chain was seen a few times. TCRdb independently ran MiXCR on the reads; one entry per CDR3 protein. Among around 530,000 distinct CDR3 sequences listed, 16% were seen once. This CDR3 is built from 15 residues. The germline CDR1 and CDR2 sequences are MNHEY and SMNVEV (reference sequence). V lost 0 bases and J 8 bases, leaving 16 bases between the germline ends. The sample is drawn from a study of T cell repertoires in cytomegalovirus infection. Turning to the study itself: Public TCR beta signatures marked donors with CMV infection and the matching HLA.

This sequence joins TRBV27 and TRBJ1-2; TRBD1 might be the D (6 bases). This TCR came from a human donor in good health (CMV status not recorded). Some clones in this sample may be carry-over from other donors' samples. Sequenced: CD8+ T cells from PBMCs. The CDR3 bases are TGTGCCAGCAGTTTATCCGCAGGGGACTTCGGGGGCTACACCTTC. Protein: CASSLSAGDFGGYTF.